Included here is one T cell receptor (beta chain) sequence, with context. Its antigen is still unknown. The sample originates from a study of CD8+CD57+ T cells in acquired aplastic anemia. The study, taken as a whole, reports: Both patients and controls carried the same twenty-nine CD8+ CDR3 sequences.

Previously, flow cytometry had revealed CD8+CD57+ cell expansion in the patients chosen for sequencing. Trimming removed 6 bases from V and 0 bases from J, with 13 bases in between. The germline V gene encodes CDR1 SGHDT and CDR2 YYEEEE. The CDR3 is 14 amino acids. According to the study, genomic DNA was the template for TCR beta VDJ and CDR3 profiling. TCRdb reprocessed the reads with MiXCR, giving one entry per CDR3 protein. The repertoire holds roughly 150,000 distinct CDR3 sequences, with over 40% as singletons. This receptor was identified in a human donor with aplastic anemia. Sequences were obtained from sorted CD4+, CD8+, or CD8+CD57+ T cells (not recorded which) from PBMCs. V is TRBV5-6 and J is TRBJ2-7; D is ambiguous. Written as DNA, the CDR3 is TGTGCCAGCAAACGAGAGCCATCCTCCTACGAGCAGTACTTC. It translates to CASKREPSSYEQYF.